Reported below is one T cell receptor beta chain. Its antigen is currently not known. Base qualities were left out, and no much larger clone turns up one base away. TCRbeta CDR3 regions were amplified from genomic DNA by means of the immunoSEQ Assay, a bias-controlled multiplex PCR. For the original study's pipeline: The number of nucleated cells in each sample was estimated from the amplification of reference gene primers within the assay. Sequence reads were collapsed and filtered to measure the absolute abundance of every unique TCRbeta CDR3 rearrangement. For each sample, productive Simpson clonality was calculated as the square root of Simpson's diversity index across productive rearrangements. Here the immuneACCESS table is served through TCRdb, limited to in-frame sequences with V and J called. Missing clones are a known gap in these copies; in checked studies unresolved V genes cover under half, and the rest lacks a known reason. V and J calls plus clone size are reproduced from that table; the DNA served to infer D and trimming. The sample table lists about 170,000 clones, 70% to 85% of them with a count of one. The ten largest make up roughly 20% of the sample.

These data originate in a study of blood T cell repertoires in COVID-19 (dated by TCRdb to between 2020 and 2021). Background on the whole study: For ImmuneRACE Cohort 3, a participant was defined as recovered based on two consecutive negative NP/OP PCR tests, clearance by a healthcare professional, or resolution of symptoms. Samples came from the ongoing ImmuneRACE study (first 160 participants) plus 1,254 subjects from 6 global collaborators. Where available, HLA class I and class II types were obtained from metadata supplied by the sample provider rather than from assay-based typing. Subjects who had been exposed to COVID-19, were actively infected with it, or had recovered from it provided the deeply sampled blood TCRbeta repertoires that made up the dataset. The material from the prospective study consisted of cDNA or gDNA derived from T cells, B-cell-depleted T cells, or PBMCs. Samples from collaborators originated in the United States, Italy and Spain and spanned both the acute and convalescent phases of COVID-19. The repertoires were released in a freely available public database intended as a resource for research on the immune response to SARS-CoV-2. The sample metadata nearly always contained a de-identified subject ID, COVID-19 status, age in years and sex.

Findings and caveats that apply to the study as a whole: How much clinical and demographic metadata was included differed by source and by participant, and the metadata was provided uncurated.

In the prospective study, participants were about 18 to 95 years old, resided in about two dozen geographic areas of the United States, and were enrolled through a virtual design. In the prospective study, cohorts were assigned on the basis of participant-reported clinical history obtained from a screening survey and a study questionnaire. Mobile phlebotomists in the prospective study collected whole blood, serum and a nasopharyngeal or oropharyngeal swab from every participant. Prospective study participants could optionally give additional blood draws and questionnaires over an approximately two-month period. Blood samples from the prospective study were shipped frozen or at room temperature prior to DNA extraction. Including the terminal cysteine and phenylalanine, the CDR3 comprises 14 residues. Kept here is only the CDR3 DNA, which spans 42 bases and is read in frame from base 1. For CDR1 and CDR2, the germline V gene lists SGDLS and YYNGEE. At the junction V is shortened by 4 bases and J by 10 bases; bases outside the gene matches: 8.

This sequence originates from a woman aged 65 to 85 in a cohort exposed to, infected with or recovered from COVID-19 (not recorded which). The sequenced material came from PBMCs or T cells enriched from blood (not recorded which). The chain is encoded by TRBV9 joined to TRBJ1-4, and 9 junctional nucleotides match TRBD1. For the CDR3, the sequence is CASSPRTGDRKLFF. The DNA sequence is as follows: TGTGCCAGCAGCCCCCGGACAGGGGACAGAAAACTGTTTTTT. With the portions outside the CDR3 filled from the reference TRBV9 and TRBJ1-4 genes, the complete variable region becomes DSGVTQTPKHLITATGQRVTLRCSPRSGDLSVYWYQQSLDQGLQFLIQYYNGEERAKGNILERFSAQQFPDLHSELNLSSLELGDSALYFCASSPRTGDRKLFFGSGTQLSVL.